The 22 T cell receptor beta chains presented below share a single source sample, sequenced in a study of blood T cell repertoires in COVID-19. Profiling relied on immunoSEQ multiplex PCR, and the TCRdb table lists in-frame clones only, not all of them. Seen here are 180,000 or so clones, 86% observed once, and the top ten hold more than 7.5%. Sequencing input: PBMCs or T cells enriched from blood (not recorded which). The receptors come from a woman in her thirties who had recovered from COVID-19.

The genes are TRBV5-1 and TRBJ2-1, with 15 bases matching TRBD2. The J segment lost 8 bases and the V segment lost 4 bases, leaving 13 bases of the junction unmatched. Looked up from germline, CDR1 is SGHRS and CDR2 is YFSETQ. The CDR3 loop spans 18 amino acids. The CDR3: CASSTGLAGGFMSYEQFF. The DNA of the CDR3 is TGCGCCAGCAGCACCGGACTAGCGGGAGGGTTTATGAGTTATGAGCAGTTCTTC.

The chain links TRBV3-1 (or the pseudogene TRBV3-2) to TRBJ2-7; TRBD2 might be the D (5 bases). The CDR3 length is 15 residues. Trimming cost V 1 base and J 4 bases, with 14 bases left between them. Per germline, CDR1 LGHDT and CDR2 YNNKEL (reference sequence). CDR3 nucleotides: TGTGCCAGCAGCCAAGGAACTAGTTTTAATTACGAGCAGTACTTC. This encodes CASSQGTSFNYEQYF.

This chain links TRBV15 with TRBJ2-3; no clear D gene. CDR1 is LNHNV and CDR2 is YYDKDF in the germline V gene (reference sequence). This CDR3 has 12 amino acids. V was trimmed by 7 bases and J by 6 bases, leaving 11 bases between them. CDR3 bases: TGTGCCACCAACAACCCCCCGGATACGCAGTATTTT. Protein product: CATNNPPDTQYF.

The chain uses TRBV5-4 and TRBJ1-2; tentative D call: TRBD1 (6 bases). V dropped 0 bases and J dropped 5 bases, with 17 bases sitting between them. CDR1 and CDR2 from the germline V gene are SGHNT and YYREEE (reference sequence). This CDR3 contains 16 residues. CDR3 sequence (DNA): TGTGCCAGCAGCTTGGTTGGCAGGGGAGATATATATGGCTACACCTTC. Amino acid sequence: CASSLVGRGDIYGYTF.

This clone showed up just once. This rearrangement joins TRBV6-5 to TRBJ2-2; TRBD2 might be the D (6 bases). Per germline, CDR1 MNHEY and CDR2 SVGAGI. The CDR3 runs to 12 residues. CDR3 DNA sequence: TGTGGTAGCGGTACCTACACCGGGGAGCTGTTTTTT. Its protein is CGSGTYTGELFF.

For the CDR3, the DNA is TGTGCCAGCTCACCACGGGACATTCCCCGCGAGCAGTACTTC. It yields the protein CASSPRDIPREQYF. The rearrangement links TRBV18 to TRBJ2-7; the D gene is possibly TRBD1 (6 bases). With 1 base removed from V and 6 bases from J, the gap between germline ends came to 13 bases. The CDR3 consists of 14 residues. The germline gives CDR1 KGHSH, CDR2 LQKENI.

V usage is TRBV19 and J usage is TRBJ2-7, with no clear D. The germline CDR1 and CDR2 sequences are LNHDA and SQIVND (reference sequence). CDR3 length: 14 residues. Trimming stripped 5 bases from V and 4 bases from J, with 15 bases between. The CDR3 sequence: CASSDLGEVYEQYF. The CDR3 DNA reads TGTGCCAGTAGTGACCTCGGAGAGGTATACGAGCAGTACTTC.

The chain links TRBV12-3 or TRBV12-4 to TRBJ1-1, with no clear D. The CDR3 covers 13 residues. The V end was cut by 7 bases, the J end by 0 bases, with 9 bases between. The CDR3 nucleotides are TGTGCCAGCACCCAGACATTGAACACTGAAGCTTTCTTT. Protein: CASTQTLNTEAFF.

This chain links TRBV28 with TRBJ2-7, with 10 bases fitting TRBD2. J lost 5 bases, V lost 1 base, and 8 bases had no gene match. From germline, CDR1 is MDHEN and CDR2 SYDVKM. The CDR3 runs 16 residues. CDR3 sequence: CASSLLPSGRTNEQYF. Written as DNA, the CDR3 is TGTGCCAGCAGTTTATTACCTAGCGGGAGAACCAACGAGCAGTACTTC.

V is TRBV24-1 and J is TRBJ2-3, with 8 bases aligning to TRBD1. CDR1 KGHDR and CDR2 SFDVKD come from the germline V gene. V trimming: 3 bases; J trimming: 2 bases; junction bases outside the gene matches: 6. The CDR3 is 16 residues long. CDR3 in DNA: TGTGCCACCAGTGATGCAGGGGGCGGTTTCACAGATACGCAGTATTTT. Amino acids: CATSDAGGGFTDTQYF.

This rearrangement joins TRBV28 to TRBJ2-7; possible D gene TRBD2, 7 bases. With 2 bases removed from V and 5 bases from J, the gap between germline ends came to 16 bases. Germline V gene lookup returns CDR1 MDHEN and CDR2 SYDVKM. The CDR3 runs 15 residues. The CDR3 protein is CASSLASGQRNEQYF. CDR3 DNA: TGTGCCAGCAGTTTAGCTAGCGGACAGAGGAACGAGCAGTACTTC.

The rearrangement uses TRBV4-1 and TRBJ1-2, with D possibly TRBD1 on 5 matching bases. Trimming pared 2 bases from V and 3 bases from J, leaving 13 bases between. The CDR3 loop spans 15 amino acids. From germline, CDR1 is MGHRA and CDR2 YSYEKL. Written as DNA, the CDR3 is TGCGCCAGCAGCCAACAGACCGGGGGGGACTATGGCTACACCTTC. Translating gives CASSQQTGGDYGYTF.

This clone was seen many times. The J gene is TRBJ2-2, the V gene TRBV6-5, with D possibly being TRBD1 (5 bases). V lost 4 bases and J lost 3, with 12 bases in between. Germline V gene sequence: CDR1 MNHEY, CDR2 SVGAGI. CDR3 length: 15 residues. Written as DNA, the CDR3 is TGTGCCAGCAGTTCCCCAGACAGCGACACCGGGGAGCTGTTTTTT. It codes for CASSSPDSDTGELFF.

The V call is TRBV29-1, the J call TRBJ1-4; 8 bases align to TRBD1. The trim removed 2 bases at V and 7 bases at J, leaving 6 bases unmatched. Germline loops: CDR1 SQVTM, CDR2 ANQGSEA. The CDR3 is made up of 14 amino acids. Here the CDR3 DNA reads TGCAGCGTTGAAATCGGGACAGGTCCTGAAAAACTGTTTTTT. Its translation: CSVEIGTGPEKLFF.

The V gene is TRBV7-8, the J gene TRBJ2-7, with TRBD1 identical over 9 bases. With V trimmed by 5 bases and J by 4 bases, 6 bases remained unmatched. CDR1 and CDR2 (germline): SGHVS, FQNEAQ. There are 14 residues in the CDR3. CDR3 loop: CASSIRQGGYEQYF. Written as DNA, the CDR3 is TGTGCCAGCAGCATAAGACAGGGGGGTTACGAGCAGTACTTC. Using reference TRBV7-8 and TRBJ2-7 for the parts outside the CDR3, the full variable domain is GAGVSQSPRYKVAKRGQDVALRCDPISGHVSLFWYQQALGQGPEFLTYFQNEAQLDKSGLPSDRFFAERPEGSVSTLKIQRTQQEDSAVYLCASSIRQGGYEQYFGPGTRLTVT.

CDR3 residues: CAISESSARRGEQYF. The CDR3 coding sequence is TGTGCCATCAGTGAGTCCTCCGCGCGGAGGGGCGAGCAGTACTTC. The J gene is TRBJ2-7, the V gene TRBV10-3; the D gene is possibly TRBD2 (6 bases). The length of the CDR3 is 15 residues. Trimming took 0 bases from V and 6 from J, leaving 15 bases between them. Germline assignment: CDR1 ENHRY and CDR2 SYGVKD.

The chain uses TRBV29-1 and TRBJ2-7, with D possibly TRBD2 on 5 matching bases. The V end lost 1 base, the J end lost 3 bases, and 10 bases lay between the germline ends. The CDR3 totals 13 residues. Germline CDR1 SQVTM, CDR2 ANQGSEA. CDR3 in amino acids: CSVEADRDYEQYF. The CDR3 bases are TGCAGCGTTGAAGCAGATCGGGACTACGAGCAGTACTTC.

This clone was detected many times. The V gene is TRBV7-9, the J gene TRBJ2-7; the match to TRBD2 covers 7 bases. Per germline, CDR1 SEHNR and CDR2 FQNEAQ (reference sequence). With 7 bases clipped from V and 6 bases from J, the junction kept 12 bases outside the gene matches. This CDR3 has 14 residues. The CDR3 here is CASNNAGVGSEQYF. CDR3 in DNA: TGTGCCAGCAACAACGCGGGAGTGGGGAGCGAGCAGTACTTC.

The chain employs TRBV3-1 (or the pseudogene TRBV3-2) and TRBJ2-7; D is ambiguous. Germline-derived CDR1 and CDR2 are LGHDT and YNNKEL (reference sequence). V shed 0 bases and J shed 2 bases, with 5 bases lying between them. The CDR3 has 13 amino acids. The CDR3 nucleotides are TGTGCCAGCAGCCAAGATGGCCCCTACGAGCAGTACTTC. Translated: CASSQDGPYEQYF.

This clone has more than one count but fewer than ten. This CDR3 is CASSEWVPGVGNYGYTF. As DNA, the CDR3 is TGTGCCAGCAGTGAATGGGTCCCCGGGGTCGGTAACTATGGCTACACCTTC. The chain couples TRBV25-1 to TRBJ1-2; no clear D gene. Germline values: CDR1 MGHDK, CDR2 SYGVNS. V was shortened by 1 base and J by 1 base, with 16 bases between the two germline ends. The CDR3 sequence is 17 residues long.

Written as DNA, the CDR3 is TGCAGCGTCAAACAGGGGATAAACACTGAAGCTTTCTTT. It is translated as CSVKQGINTEAFF. The chain joins TRBV29-1 to TRBJ1-1, with 7 bases matching TRBD1. The CDR3 spans 13 residues. V trimming: 6 bases; J trimming: 2 bases; junction bases outside the gene matches: 6. Germline CDR1 reads SQVTM; CDR2 reads ANQGSEA.

V is TRBV7-9 and J is TRBJ1-2, with 7 bases fitting TRBD1. CDR1 and CDR2 (germline): SEHNR, FQNEAQ (reference sequence). V was clipped by 5 bases and J by 4 bases; unmatched bases: 4. This CDR3 spans 13 amino acids. DNA for the CDR3: TGTGCCAGCAGCCGGGACAGCTCCTATGGCTACACCTTC. Its translation: CASSRDSSYGYTF.